Shown below are 2 T cell receptor beta chains from a single sample sequenced in a study of long-term antiretroviral therapy in people with HIV. The assay used was immunoSEQ (version v3.0), run at survey level. Only in-frame clones appear in the TCRdb table, and some are missing; sequencing was by immunoSEQ multiplex PCR. There are almost 20,000 clones in the sample; around three quarters occur only once, and about 10% lies in the top ten. The sequencing here drew on unsorted PBMCs, taken 0.2 years after starting antiretroviral therapy. These receptors all stem from a woman in her thirties or forties with HIV.

The V gene is TRBV30, the J gene TRBJ2-5, with D perhaps TRBD1 (5 bases). Trimming removed 0 bases at V and 4 bases at J, with 9 bases between. The CDR3 covers 13 residues. From germline, CDR1 is GTSNPN and CDR2 SVGIG (reference sequence). This chain's CDR3 is CAWSVQGTETQYF. The CDR3 nucleotides read TGTGCCTGGAGTGTCCAGGGTACAGAGACCCAGTACTTC. Complete variable domain (other parts from reference TRBV30 and TRBJ2-5): SQTIHQWPATLVQPVGSPLSLECTVEGTSNPNLYWYRQAAGRGLQLLFYSVGIGQISSEVPQNLSASRPQDRQFILSSKKLLLSDSGFYLCAWSVQGTETQYFGPGTRLLVL.

The chain joins TRBV5-6 to TRBJ1-3, with D perhaps matching TRBD1 (5 bases). Germline loops: CDR1 SGHDT, CDR2 YYEEEE. The CDR3 extends over 14 amino acids. The V gene lost 0 bases and the J gene lost 2 bases, with 6 bases spanning the gap. The CDR3 is CASSLGGAGNTIYF. The CDR3 coding sequence is TGTGCCAGCAGCTTGGGGGGCGCTGGAAACACCATATATTTT.